These 10 T cell receptor beta chains were sequenced from one sample in a study of sequential checkpoint blockade in melanoma. Assay used: immunoSEQ multiplex PCR; TCRdb lists only in-frame clones, some missing. The sample yields 9,500 to 15,000 clones, 70% to 85% seen once. Treatment meaning: randomized to nivolumab then ipilimumab (arm A) or the reverse (arm B). The source was CD8+ T cells sorted from blood (inferred from file names), collected from a patient given nivolumab and ipilimumab in sequence. The receptors come from a human donor with melanoma.

The chain recombines TRBV27 with TRBJ2-7; perhaps TRBD1 as D (5 bases). Trimming took 3 bases from V and 5 from J, leaving 11 bases between them. The CDR3 covers 13 residues. Germline V gives CDR1 MNHEY, CDR2 SMNVEV (reference sequence). The DNA for the CDR3 is TGTGCCAGCAGTTTCCGCTCAGGGAACGAGCAGTACTTC. Translated: CASSFRSGNEQYF.

The chain recombines TRBV6-5 with TRBJ2-1; D is undetermined. Per germline, CDR1 MNHEY and CDR2 SVGAGI. The CDR3 totals 11 residues. Trimming removed 8 bases from V and 6 bases from J, with 8 bases in between. The CDR3 DNA sequence: TGTGCCAGCCTAGTAGGCAATGAGCAGTTCTTC. Its protein is CASLVGNEQFF.

The chain has TRBV2 and TRBJ2-6; D not resolved. Germline CDR1 reads SNHLY; CDR2 reads FYNNEI. With 2 bases removed from V and 0 bases from J, the gap between germline ends came to 14 bases. This CDR3 is 18 amino acids long. For the CDR3, the DNA is TGTGCCAGCAGTGAAAAAGTCGGCAGGCCCTCTGGGGCCAACGTCCTGACTTTC. The encoded protein is CASSEKVGRPSGANVLTF.

V gene TRBV27 combines with J gene TRBJ1-1; D call uncertain. Deletions cut 3 bases from V and 0 bases from J, with 5 bases between. Germline V gene lookup returns CDR1 MNHEY and CDR2 SMNVEV (reference sequence). This CDR3 spans 13 amino acids. CDR3 in DNA: TGTGCCAGCAGTTTGTCAGTGAACACTGAAGCTTTCTTT. Translation: CASSLSVNTEAFF.

This clone showed up just once. The chain employs TRBV5-1 and TRBJ1-1; no reliable D call. V was trimmed by 1 base and J by 2 bases, leaving 12 bases between them. Germline CDR1 reads SGHRS; CDR2 reads YFSETQ. This CDR3 spans 15 amino acids. Here the CDR3 DNA reads TGCGCCAGCAGCTTGAACAGCTATATCAACACTGAAGCTTTCTTT. Protein: CASSLNSYINTEAFF.

Of note for this clone: Additional DNA sequences in this sample encode the identical CDR3. The V and J genes are TRBV28 and TRBJ2-7; TRBD2 aligns across 7 bases. Unmatched junction bases numbered 12, after V lost 3 bases and J lost 4 bases. CDR1 MDHEN and CDR2 SYDVKM come from the germline V gene. CDR3 length equals 16 residues. CDR3 nucleotides: TGTGCCAGCAGTTTTCCCCCCGCGGGGGAACCTTACGAGCAGTACTTC. Translating it yields CASSFPPAGEPYEQYF.

The genes are TRBV14 and TRBJ2-1; D uncertain. Germline V gene data show CDR1 as SGHDN and CDR2 as FVKESK. V lost 8 bases, J lost 3 bases, and 11 bases lay in between. The CDR3 length is 13 residues. CDR3 DNA sequence: TGTGCCAGCGGCAAACAAAACTACAATGAGCAGTTCTTC. Its translation: CASGKQNYNEQFF.

The V and J genes are TRBV29-1 and TRBJ2-7; 7 bases match TRBD1. Germline values: CDR1 SQVTM, CDR2 ANQGSEA. Unmatched junction bases numbered 9, after V lost 7 bases and J lost 3 bases. The CDR3 is 13 residues long. The DNA for the CDR3 is TGCAGCGCATTGACAGGGAACCACTACGAGCAGTACTTC. This sequence encodes CSALTGNHYEQYF.

The chain recombines TRBV28 with TRBJ2-7, with D perhaps matching TRBD2 (6 bases). V was pared by 5 bases and J by 2 bases, with 22 bases between. Per the germline V gene, CDR1 is MDHEN and CDR2 is SYDVKM. The CDR3 covers 17 residues. The CDR3 DNA follows: TGTGCCAGCAGTCTCCCGACGGCGGGAACTGCTACCTACGAGCAGTACTTC. It translates to CASSLPTAGTATYEQYF.

The gene calls are TRBV29-1 and TRBJ2-3, with a tentative D call TRBD2 (5 bases). In germline, CDR1 is SQVTM, CDR2 ANQGSEA. V lost 4 bases to trimming and J lost 4 bases, with 15 bases between them. The CDR3 sequence is 14 residues long. Written as DNA, the CDR3 is TGCAGCGTTGCCCTAGCCCCTGTTCCAGATACGCAGTATTTT. Its protein is CSVALAPVPDTQYF.